The clone carrying this T cell receptor (beta chain) was counted a few times. The antigen remains undetermined. The same CDR3 also results from other DNA sequences found in this sample. This sample is part of a study of beta chain features in type 1 diabetes. Whole-study context: Examination of sorted cells across all samples involved 90 million to 120 million cells. Findings of the study overall: Shorter TCRB CDR3s, moderately but significantly so, were found in Type 1 diabetes patients in all four CD4+ subsets. In cDNA sequencing, cells with high TCR expression could be over-represented.

Isolated RNA was reverse transcribed in full, so expressed TCRB transcripts were sequenced. Naive, central memory and regulatory T cell samples yielded a few million reads on average. Produced via immunoSEQ multiplex PCR; TCRdb's table is partial and in-frame only. The table lists roughly 340,000 clones, around 13% of them singletons, with 0.0085% to 0.012% in the top ten. A single heparinised draw of approximately 100 mL on average was taken per donor. Deletions cut 6 bases from V and 0 bases from J, with 6 bases between. The CDR3 runs to 13 residues. The germline gives CDR1 KGHSH, CDR2 LQKENI. The sequencing sample was made of naive CD4+ T cells from blood. This clonotype originated in a woman aged 18-29 years with type 1 diabetes. This chain joins TRBV18 and TRBJ1-5; no clear D. CDR3 sequence (DNA): TGTGCCAGCTCGCCGGGTAGCAATCAGCCCCAGCATTTT. Translating it yields CASSPGSNQPQHF.